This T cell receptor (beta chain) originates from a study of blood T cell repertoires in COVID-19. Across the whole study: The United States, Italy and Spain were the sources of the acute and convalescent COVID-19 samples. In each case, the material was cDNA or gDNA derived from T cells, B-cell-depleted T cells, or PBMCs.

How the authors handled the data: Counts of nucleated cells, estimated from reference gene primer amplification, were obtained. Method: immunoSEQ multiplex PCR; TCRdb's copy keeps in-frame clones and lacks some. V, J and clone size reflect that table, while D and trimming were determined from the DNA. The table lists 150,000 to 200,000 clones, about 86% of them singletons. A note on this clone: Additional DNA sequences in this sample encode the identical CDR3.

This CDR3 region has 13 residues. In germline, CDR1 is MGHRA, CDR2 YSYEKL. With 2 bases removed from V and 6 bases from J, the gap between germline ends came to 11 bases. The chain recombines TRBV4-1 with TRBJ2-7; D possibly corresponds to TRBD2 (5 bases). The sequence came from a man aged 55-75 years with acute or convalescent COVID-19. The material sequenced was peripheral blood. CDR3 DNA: TGCGCCAGCAGCCAATCGAGGGAACTCGAGCAGTACTTC. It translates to CASSQSRELEQYF.